This T cell receptor (beta chain) appears in the sequencing data of a study of cytomegalovirus exposure and HLA in healthy donors. Concerning this clone itself: Its target is not known.

While unrecorded immune exposures were likely, the donors were nominally healthy when sampled. A multiplex PCR was run with 60 Vbeta primers and 13 Jbeta primers. Sequencing used immunoSEQ multiplex PCR; TCRdb keeps in-frame clones, though not all of them. The repertoire includes about 140,000 clones, approximately 71% of them detected once, and around 3.2% sits in the top ten. The V gene's germline CDR1 is MGHRA and CDR2 YSYEKL. Between the trimmed V and J ends, which lost 1 base and 0 bases, there was a span of 13 bases. This CDR3 spans 16 amino acids. Study-wide results and limits: Evidence from a later analysis indicated that most CMV-associated TCR beta chains looked HLA-restricted. Beyond CMV serostatus, there was no information to go on about immune exposure. Differences between HLA loci emerged in a later analysis of TCR association rates, with DRB1 most and HLA-C fewest.

This TCR was recovered from a middle-aged man in good health and CMV-seronegative. The sequenced sample consisted of PBMCs. The chain uses TRBV4-1 and TRBJ2-7; TRBD1 is a possible D gene (5 bases). The CDR3 DNA sequence: TGCGCCAGCAGCCAAGGGGCAGGGCCCTTCTCCTACGAGCAGTACTTC. Protein sequence: CASSQGAGPFSYEQYF.